The T cell receptor beta chain under discussion was sequenced for a study of blood T cell repertoires in COVID-19. Across the whole study: Italy, Spain and the United States were the sources of the convalescent and acute COVID-19 samples. PBMCs, B-cell-depleted T cells, or T cells were the source of the cDNA or gDNA that made up the material.

Seattle cases were enrolled at active infection and followed longitudinally. Source study methods: Estimation of nucleated cell counts relied on the amplification of reference gene primers. Data came from immunoSEQ multiplex PCR; TCRdb stores just in-frame clones and leaves some out. That table gives V, J and clone size, and the DNA gave D and trimming. The table includes 200,000 to 300,000 clones, around 87% detected once. Trimming took 8 bases from V and 3 from J, leaving 14 bases between them. CDR1 is KGHDR, CDR2 SFDVKD, per germline. The CDR3 sequence is 14 residues long. Material: peripheral blood. The chain carries TRBV24-1 and TRBJ2-3; D perhaps matches TRBD1 (6 bases). The TCR sequence derives from a woman in her sixties or seventies with COVID-19, enrolled during active disease. The CDR3 sequence: CATTGGGLTDTQYF. As DNA, the CDR3 is TGTGCCACCACTGGTGGGGGCCTGACAGATACGCAGTATTTT.